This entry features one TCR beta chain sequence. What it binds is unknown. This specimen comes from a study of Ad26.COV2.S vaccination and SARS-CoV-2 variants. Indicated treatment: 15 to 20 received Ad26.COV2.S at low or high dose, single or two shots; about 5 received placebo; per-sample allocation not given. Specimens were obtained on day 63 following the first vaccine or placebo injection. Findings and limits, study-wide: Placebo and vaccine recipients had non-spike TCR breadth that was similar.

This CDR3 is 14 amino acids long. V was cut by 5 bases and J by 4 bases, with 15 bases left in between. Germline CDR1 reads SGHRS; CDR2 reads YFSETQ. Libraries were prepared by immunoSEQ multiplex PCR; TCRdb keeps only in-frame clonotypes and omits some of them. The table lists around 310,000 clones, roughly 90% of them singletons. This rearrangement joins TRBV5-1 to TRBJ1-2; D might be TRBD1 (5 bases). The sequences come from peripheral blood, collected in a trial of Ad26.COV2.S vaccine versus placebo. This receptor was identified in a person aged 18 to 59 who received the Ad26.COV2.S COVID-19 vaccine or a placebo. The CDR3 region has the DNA TGCGCCAGCAGTACCGACAGTTTTGGCTATGGCTACACCTTC. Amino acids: CASSTDSFGYGYTF.